The next 7 T cell receptor beta chains were all read from a single sample in a study of shared clonotypes between healthy human individuals. It was CD45RO-negative cells, positively selected for CCR7, that made up naive CD8 cells, with terminally differentiated effector memory CD45RA+ cells excluded. Here immunoSEQ multiplex PCR was the method, and the copy in TCRdb shows in-frame clones only, minus some. The table lists about 590,000 clones, 95% of them singletons. The sequenced sample consisted of naive CD8+ T cells sorted from blood. Receptors originate from a woman in her 30s in good health.

The rearrangement links TRBV9 to TRBJ2-7; 8 nucleotides match TRBD2. Germline-derived CDR1 and CDR2 are SGDLS and YYNGEE. V was clipped by 4 bases and J by 3 bases; unmatched bases: 6. This CDR3 comprises 14 residues. The CDR3 nucleotides are TGTGCCAGCAGCCCGCTGCTAGCGGGCTACGAGCAGTACTTC. Translating it yields CASSPLLAGYEQYF.

J is TRBJ2-3 and V is TRBV29-1; D is possibly TRBD2 (6 bases). Trimming took 3 bases from V and 0 from J, leaving 13 bases between them. Per the germline V gene, CDR1 is SQVTM and CDR2 is ANQGSEA. The CDR3 is 15 residues long. This CDR3 reads CSVDGSSDSTDTQYF. CDR3 DNA sequence: TGCAGCGTTGACGGTTCTAGCGATAGCACAGATACGCAGTATTTT.

V gene TRBV10-1 combines with J gene TRBJ2-5; D might be TRBD1 (8 bases). The J call could be wrong; TRBJ2-7 is a better fit for the DNA end. The CDR3 contains 12 residues. Germline loops: CDR1 WNHNN, CDR2 SYGVQD (reference sequence). This chain's CDR3 is CAGRGREYEQYF. In DNA form, the CDR3 reads TGCGCAGGCAGGGGGCGGGAGTACGAGCAGTACTTC.

This chain uses TRBV10-3 with TRBJ2-7; D possibly corresponds to TRBD2 (6 bases). Trimming left V 5 bases short and J 0 bases short, with 14 bases between. Germline V lookup: CDR1 ENHRY, CDR2 SYGVKD. The CDR3 length is 15 residues. The CDR3 protein is CAISRGGESSYEQYF. In nucleotides, the CDR3 is TGTGCCATCAGTCGGGGCGGGGAGAGCTCCTACGAGCAGTACTTC.

The V gene is TRBV7-6, the J gene TRBJ2-5, with D perhaps matching TRBD2 (5 bases). The J call may be faulty, since TRBJ2-7 better matches the DNA end. CDR1 is SGHVS and CDR2 is FNYEAQ in the germline V gene. CDR3 length: 15 residues. Here the CDR3 reads CASSAEPADPYEQYF. The CDR3 DNA sequence: TGTGCCAGCAGTGCTGAACCAGCGGACCCCTACGAGCAGTACTTC.

The chain is built from TRBV5-6 and TRBJ2-7; D is undetermined. Trimming removed 2 bases from V and 3 bases from J, with 9 bases in between. Germline V CDR1 and CDR2: SGHDT, YYEEEE. The CDR3 has 13 residues. The CDR3 is CASSLDLGYEQYF. The CDR3 nucleotides are TGTGCCAGCAGCTTAGACCTGGGCTACGAGCAGTACTTC.

V and J are TRBV27 and TRBJ2-7, with TRBD2 matching 7 bases. Germline CDR1 and CDR2: MNHEY and SMNVEV (reference sequence). V shed 3 bases, J shed 0 bases, and the junction held 5 bases outside the gene matches. The length of the CDR3 is 15 residues. The CDR3 loop reads CASSLSIAGSYEQYF. The CDR3 DNA sequence: TGTGCCAGCAGTTTGAGTATAGCGGGCTCCTACGAGCAGTACTTC.